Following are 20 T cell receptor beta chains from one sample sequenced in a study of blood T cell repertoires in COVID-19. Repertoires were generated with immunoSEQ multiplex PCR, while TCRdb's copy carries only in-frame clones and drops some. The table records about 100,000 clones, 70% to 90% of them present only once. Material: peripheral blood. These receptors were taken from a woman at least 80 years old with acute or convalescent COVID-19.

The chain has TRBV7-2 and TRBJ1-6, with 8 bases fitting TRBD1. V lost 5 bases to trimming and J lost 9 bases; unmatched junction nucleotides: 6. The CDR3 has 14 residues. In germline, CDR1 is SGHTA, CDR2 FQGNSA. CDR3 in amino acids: CASSMTGVGSPLHF. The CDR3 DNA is TGTGCCAGCAGCATGACAGGGGTGGGTTCACCCCTCCACTTT.

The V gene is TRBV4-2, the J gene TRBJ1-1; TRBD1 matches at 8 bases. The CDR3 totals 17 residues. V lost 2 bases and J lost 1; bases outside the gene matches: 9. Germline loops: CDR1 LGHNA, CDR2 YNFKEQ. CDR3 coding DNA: TGTGCCAGCAGCCAACCGACAGGGGAGGTCTGGAACACTGAAGCTTTCTTT. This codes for CASSQPTGEVWNTEAFF.

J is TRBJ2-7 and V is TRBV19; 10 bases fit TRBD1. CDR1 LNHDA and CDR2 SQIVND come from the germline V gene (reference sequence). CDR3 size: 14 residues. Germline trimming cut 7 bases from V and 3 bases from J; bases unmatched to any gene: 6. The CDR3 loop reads CASTPRDRGYEQYF. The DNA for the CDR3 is TGTGCCAGTACCCCCCGGGACAGGGGCTACGAGCAGTACTTC.

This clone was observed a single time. The CDR3 spells CASGTQGNQPQHF. The CDR3 nucleotides read TGTGCCTCCGGAACACAGGGCAATCAGCCCCAGCATTTT. The genes are TRBV6-5 and TRBJ1-5, with D tentatively TRBD1 (5 bases). V dropped 11 bases and J dropped 2 bases, with 13 bases sitting between them. This CDR3 is 13 amino acids long. From germline, CDR1 is MNHEY and CDR2 SVGAGI.

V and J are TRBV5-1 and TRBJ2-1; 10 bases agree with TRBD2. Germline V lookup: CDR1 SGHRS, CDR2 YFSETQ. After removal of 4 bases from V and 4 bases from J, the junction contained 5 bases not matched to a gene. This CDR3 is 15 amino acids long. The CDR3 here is CASSMSGGDYNEQFF. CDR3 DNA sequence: TGCGCCAGCAGCATGAGCGGGGGGGATTACAATGAGCAGTTCTTC.

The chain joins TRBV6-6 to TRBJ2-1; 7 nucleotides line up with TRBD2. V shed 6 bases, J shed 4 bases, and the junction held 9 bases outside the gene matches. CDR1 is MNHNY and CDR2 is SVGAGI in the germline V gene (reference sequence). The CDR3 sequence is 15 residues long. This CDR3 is CASSKGLGSYNEQFF. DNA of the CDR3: TGTGCCAGCAGCAAAGGACTAGGATCTTACAATGAGCAGTTCTTC.

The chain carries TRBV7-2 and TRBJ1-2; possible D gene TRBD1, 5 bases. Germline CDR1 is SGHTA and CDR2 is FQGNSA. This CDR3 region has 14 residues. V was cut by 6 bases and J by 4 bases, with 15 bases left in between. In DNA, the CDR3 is TGTGCCAGCAGTCGTATAGGGGAACCCTATGGCTACACCTTC. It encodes CASSRIGEPYGYTF.

The CDR3 protein is CASSLLDRGLTEAFF. CDR3 sequence (DNA): TGTGCCAGCAGTTTATTGGACAGGGGGCTCACTGAAGCTTTCTTT. The J gene is TRBJ1-1, the V gene TRBV27, with 11 bases lining up with TRBD1. The CDR3 has 15 residues. J was trimmed by 4 bases and V by 1 base; bases with no gene match: 2. The germline gives CDR1 MNHEY, CDR2 SMNVEV (reference sequence).

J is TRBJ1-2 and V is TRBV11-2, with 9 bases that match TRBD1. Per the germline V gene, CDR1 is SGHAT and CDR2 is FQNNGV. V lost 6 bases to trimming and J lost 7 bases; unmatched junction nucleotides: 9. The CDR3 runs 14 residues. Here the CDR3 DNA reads TGTGCCAGCAGTCCCCGGGACAGGGCTGCTGGCTACACCTTC. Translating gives CASSPRDRAAGYTF.

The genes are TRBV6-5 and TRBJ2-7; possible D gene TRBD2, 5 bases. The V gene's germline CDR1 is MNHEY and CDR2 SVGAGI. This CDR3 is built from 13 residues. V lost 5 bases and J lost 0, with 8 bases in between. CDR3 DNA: TGTGCCAGCAGTATTGCGGGCTCCTACGAGCAGTACTTC. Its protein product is CASSIAGSYEQYF.

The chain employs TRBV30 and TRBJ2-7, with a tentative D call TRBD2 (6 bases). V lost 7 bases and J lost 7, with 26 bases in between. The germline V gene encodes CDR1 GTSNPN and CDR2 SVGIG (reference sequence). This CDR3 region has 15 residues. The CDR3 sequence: CALENSPGTAGEQYF. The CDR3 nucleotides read TGTGCCTTAGAGAACAGCCCCGGAACAGCGGGTGAGCAGTACTTC.

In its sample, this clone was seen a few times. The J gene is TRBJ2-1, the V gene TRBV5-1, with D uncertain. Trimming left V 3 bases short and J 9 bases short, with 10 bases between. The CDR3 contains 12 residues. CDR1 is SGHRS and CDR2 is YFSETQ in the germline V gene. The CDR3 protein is CASSSPTSEQFF. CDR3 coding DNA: TGCGCCAGCAGCTCCCCAACTTCTGAGCAGTTCTTC.

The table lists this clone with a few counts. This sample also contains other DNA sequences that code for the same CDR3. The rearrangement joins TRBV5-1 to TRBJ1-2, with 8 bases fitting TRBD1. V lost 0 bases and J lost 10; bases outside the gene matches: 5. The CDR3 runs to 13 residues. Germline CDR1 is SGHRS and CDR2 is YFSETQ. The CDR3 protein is CASSLGQGIDYTF. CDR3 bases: TGCGCCAGCAGCTTGGGACAGGGGATCGACTACACCTTC.

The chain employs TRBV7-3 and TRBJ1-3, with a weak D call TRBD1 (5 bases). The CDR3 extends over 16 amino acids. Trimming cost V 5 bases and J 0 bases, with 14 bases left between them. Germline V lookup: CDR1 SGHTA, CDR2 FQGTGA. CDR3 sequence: CASSPGGGISGNTIYF. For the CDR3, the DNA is TGTGCCAGCAGCCCCGGGGGTGGAATCTCTGGAAACACCATATATTTT.

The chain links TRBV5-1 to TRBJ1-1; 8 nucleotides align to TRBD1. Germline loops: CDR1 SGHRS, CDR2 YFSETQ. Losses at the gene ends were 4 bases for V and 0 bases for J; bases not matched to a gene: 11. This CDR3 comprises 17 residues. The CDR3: CASSRTGQALVNTEAFF. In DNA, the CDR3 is TGCGCCAGCAGCCGAACGGGACAGGCGTTGGTGAACACTGAAGCTTTCTTT. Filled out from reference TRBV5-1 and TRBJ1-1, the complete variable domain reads KAGVTQTPRYLIKTRGQQVTLSCSPISGHRSVSWYQQTPGQGLQFLFEYFSETQRNKGNFPGRFSGRQFSNSRSEMNVSTLELGDSALYLCASSRTGQALVNTEAFFGQGTRLTVV.

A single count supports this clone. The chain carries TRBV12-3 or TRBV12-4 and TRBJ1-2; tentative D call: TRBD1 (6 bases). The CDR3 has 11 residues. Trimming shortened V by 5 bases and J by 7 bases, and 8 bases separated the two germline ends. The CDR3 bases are TGTGCCAGCAGTCACAGGGCTGGCTACACCTTC. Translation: CASSHRAGYTF.

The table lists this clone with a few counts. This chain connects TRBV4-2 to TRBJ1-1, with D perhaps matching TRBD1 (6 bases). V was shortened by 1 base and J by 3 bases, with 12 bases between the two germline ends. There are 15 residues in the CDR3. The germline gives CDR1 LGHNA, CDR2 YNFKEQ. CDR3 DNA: TGTGCCAGCAGCCAAGGGGGGGGGCGAGACACTGAAGCTTTCTTT. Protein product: CASSQGGGRDTEAFF.

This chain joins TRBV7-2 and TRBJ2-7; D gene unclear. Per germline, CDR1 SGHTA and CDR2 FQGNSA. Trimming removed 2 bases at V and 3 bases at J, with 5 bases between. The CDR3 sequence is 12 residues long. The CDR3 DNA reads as TGTGCCAGCAGCTTAACGCGCTACGAGCAGTACTTC. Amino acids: CASSLTRYEQYF.

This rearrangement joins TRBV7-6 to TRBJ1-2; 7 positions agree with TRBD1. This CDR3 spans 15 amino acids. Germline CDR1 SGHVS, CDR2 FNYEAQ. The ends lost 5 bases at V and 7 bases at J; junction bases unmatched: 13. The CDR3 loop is CASSGLTGRILGYTF. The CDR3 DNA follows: TGTGCCAGCAGCGGGTTGACAGGGAGGATTCTTGGCTACACCTTC. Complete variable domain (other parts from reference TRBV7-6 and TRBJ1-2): GAGVSQSPRYKVTKRGQDVALRCDPISGHVSLYWYRQALGQGPEFLTYFNYEAQQDKSGLPNDRFSAERPEGSISTLTIQRTEQRDSAMYRCASSGLTGRILGYTFGSGTRLTVV.

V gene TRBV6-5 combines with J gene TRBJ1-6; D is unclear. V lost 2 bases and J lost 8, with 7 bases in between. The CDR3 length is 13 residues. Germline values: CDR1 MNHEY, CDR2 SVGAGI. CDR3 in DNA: TGTGCCAGCAGTTACCTACGGGATTCACCCCTCCACTTT. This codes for CASSYLRDSPLHF.